Listed below are T cell receptor beta chains from one sample, sequenced in a study of Graves' ophthalmopathy and Graves' hyperthyroidism. TCRdb analysed the multiplex PCR reads with MiXCR anew, one entry per CDR3 protein. The table has about 620,000 distinct CDR3 sequences, roughly 20% seen once. The sequencing sample was made of peripheral blood. These receptors all come from a young woman with stable Graves' hyperthyroidism. Some clones in this sample may be carry-over from other donors' samples. The CDR3 runs from the conserved cysteine through the conserved F or W. D genes are given only for firm matches. The size field is filled for only some rows; it gives once, few, many or a size class.

j_call v_call d_call clone_size cdr3_aa cdr3_nt
TRBJ1-3 TRBV20-1 - - CSARGGLEAGNTIYF TGCAGTGCTAGAGGGGGACTTGAGGCTGGAAACACCATATATTTT
TRBJ2-7 TRBV6-5 TRBD1 many CASSYSYSQGAHEQYF TGTGCCAGCAGTTACTCGTATTCTCAGGGGGCCCACGAGCAGTACTTC
TRBJ2-2 TRBV6-2/TRBV6-3 - many CASNWLRAGELFF TGTGCCAGCAACTGGCTTAGGGCCGGGGAGCTGTTTTTT
TRBJ1-5 TRBV12-3/TRBV12-4 - - CASTLGRERYSNQPQHF TGTGCCAGCACCTTGGGAAGGGAAAGGTATAGCAATCAGCCCCAGCATTTT
TRBJ1-5 TRBV7-2 - many CASSQPTGPPQHF TGTGCCAGCAGCCAACCGACAGGACCACCCCAGCATTTT
TRBJ1-1 TRBV12-3/TRBV12-4 - many CASSLRIDPEAEAFF TGTGCCAGCAGTTTAAGAATAGACCCGGAGGCTGAAGCTTTCTTT
TRBJ2-7 TRBV27 - many CASSLAWEDYEQYF TGTGCCAGCAGTTTGGCCTGGGAAGACTACGAGCAGTACTTC
TRBJ2-5 TRBV20-1 TRBD1 - CSATAHGTGVETQYF TGCAGTGCCACTGCACACGGGACAGGGGTTGAGACCCAGTACTTC
TRBJ1-2 TRBV29-1 - many CSVRDGNNYGYTF TGCAGCGTCCGGGACGGCAATAACTATGGCTACACCTTC
TRBJ1-5 TRBV6-1 - many CASSQTGNNQPQHF TGTGCCAGCAGTCAGACAGGCAACAATCAGCCCCAGCATTTT
TRBJ1-5 TRBV20-1 TRBD1 many CSAGGQGGNQPQHF TGCAGTGCTGGCGGACAGGGTGGCAATCAGCCCCAGCATTTT
TRBJ2-7 TRBV29-1 TRBD1 - CSVGGTGAYEQYF TGCAGCGTTGGGGGGACAGGGGCCTACGAGCAGTACTTC
TRBJ2-7 TRBV12-3/TRBV12-4 - many CASSPDPGEQYF TGTGCCAGCAGTCCAGACCCGGGCGAGCAGTACTTC
TRBJ2-5 TRBV6-2/TRBV6-3 - many CASSYNEGGLETQYF TGTGCCAGCAGTTACAACGAGGGGGGCTTGGAGACCCAGTACTTC
TRBJ2-6 TRBV5-6 TRBD1 many CASGQGAGANVLTF TGTGCCAGCGGGCAGGGGGCTGGGGCCAACGTCCTGACTTTC
TRBJ2-5 TRBV4-2 - few CASSQGLPNGPEGIKETQYF TGTGCCAGCAGCCAAGGATTACCTAACGGTCCTGAAGGGATCAAAGAGACCCAGTACTTC
TRBJ1-1 TRBV29-1 - few CSVVYSVGTEAFF TGCAGCGTTGTATATAGTGTGGGTACTGAAGCTTTCTTT
TRBJ1-1 TRBV12-5 - many CASDLQLEAFF TGTGCTAGTGACCTACAGCTTGAAGCTTTCTTT
TRBJ1-6 TRBV28 - few CASSSLDRPNSPLHF TGTGCCAGCAGTTCCCTCGATCGACCTAATTCACCCCTCCACTTT
TRBJ2-7 TRBV14 TRBD2 - CASSQDPTSGSSYEQYF TGTGCCAGCAGCCAAGACCCAACTAGCGGGAGCTCCTACGAGCAGTACTTC
TRBJ1-2 TRBV24-1 TRBD1 - CATAGQGDDYGYTF TGTGCCACCGCCGGACAGGGGGACGACTATGGCTACACCTTC
TRBJ2-6 TRBV19 - - CASSRVNSGANVLTF TGTGCCAGTAGTAGGGTCAATTCTGGGGCCAACGTCCTGACTTTC
TRBJ2-2 TRBV6-1 - - CASSRFPGELFF TGTGCCAGCAGTCGATTTCCCGGGGAGCTGTTTTTT
TRBJ2-5 TRBV29-1 TRBD1 many CSVETSGGGETQYF TGCAGCGTTGAGACGTCAGGGGGTGGAGAGACCCAGTACTTC
TRBJ2-2 TRBV5-1 - - CATRGTGELFF TGCGCCACGCGAGGCACCGGGGAGCTGTTTTTT
TRBJ1-5 TRBV6-1 - - CASISAPRGPDQPQHF TGTGCCAGCATCTCAGCCCCCAGGGGCCCCGATCAGCCCCAGCATTTT
TRBJ1-3 TRBV5-1 - - CASSLGPGDGNTIYF TGCGCCAGCAGCTTGGGGCCAGGGGACGGAAACACCATATATTTT
TRBJ1-2 TRBV27 TRBD1 - CASSLTTGNYYGYTF TGTGCCAGCAGTTTGACGACAGGGAACTACTATGGCTACACCTTC
TRBJ2-7 TRBV20-1 - - CSARVGGYYEQYF TGCAGTGCTAGAGTGGGCGGCTACTACGAGCAGTACTTC
TRBJ1-2 TRBV29-1 - many CSVDSATSKEDGYTF TGCAGCGTTGATAGTGCGACTTCCAAAGAGGATGGCTACACCTTC
TRBJ1-1 TRBV5-1 - many CASSLDGGRSFF TGCGCCAGCAGCTTGGACGGGGGGAGATCTTTCTTT